This TCR beta chain was identified in a study of T cells in Graves' hyperthyroidism and ophthalmopathy. Clinical symptoms, serum thyroxine and TRAb, thyroid ultrasound and orbital computed tomography together formed the diagnostic basis. From germline, CDR1 is PRHDT and CDR2 FYEKMQ (reference sequence). V was trimmed by 3 bases and J by 1 base, leaving 12 bases between them. The CDR3 runs to 15 residues. RNA transcripts were the template for amplifying TCR beta CDR3 regions. HTBI primers were used for first-round RT-PCR of the TCR CDR3. TCRdb ran MiXCR on the multiplex PCR reads and lists one entry per CDR3 protein. The sample lists 490,000 or so distinct CDR3 sequences, approximately 23% occurring once.

The sample comprised blood. The receptor was isolated from a woman in her seventies with Graves' ophthalmopathy. V gene TRBV13 combines with J gene TRBJ1-1; D gene uncertain. The CDR3 loop reads CASSLFGMGNTEAFF. The DNA of the CDR3 is TGTGCCAGCAGCTTGTTCGGGATGGGGAACACTGAAGCTTTCTTT.